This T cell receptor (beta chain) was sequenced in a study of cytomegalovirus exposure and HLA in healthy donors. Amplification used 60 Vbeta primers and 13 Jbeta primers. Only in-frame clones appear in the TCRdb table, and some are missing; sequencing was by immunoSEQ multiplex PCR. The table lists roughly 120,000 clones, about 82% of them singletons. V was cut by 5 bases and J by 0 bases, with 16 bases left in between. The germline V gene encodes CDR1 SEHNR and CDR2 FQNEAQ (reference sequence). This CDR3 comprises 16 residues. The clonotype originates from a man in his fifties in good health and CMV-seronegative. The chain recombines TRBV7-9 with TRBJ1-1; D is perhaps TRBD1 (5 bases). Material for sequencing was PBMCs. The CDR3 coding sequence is TGTGCCAGCAGCACCCGGGACGGACTAATGAACACTGAAGCTTTCTTT. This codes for CASSTRDGLMNTEAFF.